This TCR beta chain derives from a study of somatic mutations in cytotoxic T cells in rheumatoid arthritis (dated by TCRdb to the late 2010s). At the level of the whole study: Some T-cell populations stained with V beta antibodies were sorted by flow on a FACSAria II or Sony SH800 to nearly 100% purity, with sorted V beta1+ cells additionally subjected to TCRB sequencing. A total of 65 rheumatoid arthritis patients and roughly 18 healthy controls underwent TCRB deep sequencing. To characterize clonality, the study used TCRB deep sequencing while asking whether somatic mutations are carried by expanded CD8+ T-cell clones in newly diagnosed, untreated rheumatoid arthritis. Patient and control groups had essentially identical median ages.

Sequencing of TCRB CDR3 was done on genomic DNA with the immunoSEQ assay. From the authors' description of their analysis: Analyses were restricted to productive TCRB rearrangements. Clonality was expressed as a Shannon entropy-based productive clonality index, with each clone defined by a unique TCRB CDR3 sequence. To calculate repertoire overlap between two samples, the template counts of each clone were considered relative to each sample's total templates. A correlation with a Spearman r of approximately 0.58 was found between V-gene usage by flow cytometry and V-gene usage by TCRB sequencing. Drawn from immuneACCESS, this table holds only the in-frame rearrangements with V and J called that TCRdb kept. Clones are partly lost; checked studies trace under half to an unresolved V gene and leave the rest unexplained. V and J calls and clone size are as listed in that table; D and trimming were resolved from the DNA. This sample is represented by approximately 18,000 clones; over 70% of them were singletons. The ten top clones hold about 5.2% of the sample.

V and J lose 1 base and 7 bases, and a span of 17 bases separates them. CDR1 and CDR2 are drawn from the germline V gene: LGHNA, YSLEER. From the cysteine up to the phenylalanine, the CDR3 has a length of 15 residues. CDR3 DNA is the only sequence kept; it has 45 bases, read in frame from the first base. Here is what the overall study found, with its caveats: There was no significant difference in CD8+ T-cell clonality between rheumatoid arthritis patients and age-matched healthy controls. CD8+ clonality increased with age in patients (Spearman r of about 0.5) but not in healthy controls. It was unknown which antigens the expanded CD8+ clones targeted, and their absence from virus-specific databases did not exclude viral specificity. The largest CD8+ clone made up more than 20% of CD8+ cells in 8 of 65 patients, and blood and synovial fluid shared several identical CD8+ TCRB sequences. The finding that TRBV07 was slightly underrepresented in patients was left unadjusted for multiple comparisons.

This clone was seen only a few times. Its antigen is still unknown. No base quality information exists; no much larger clone differs at one position. Buffy coats from around 20 blood donors served as healthy controls, a group that was 55% female with a median age of roughly 61 years (range roughly 20-75). Positive magnetic bead selection on an AutoMACS was used to isolate CD4+ and CD8+ cells, with flow cytometry used to check purity. Peripheral blood mononuclear cells were obtained using density gradient separation with Ficoll-Paque PLUS. DNA from CD4-enriched, CD8-enriched or PBMC samples was extracted using Nucleospin Tissue or Tissue XS kits and then quantified on a Qubit 2.0 fluorometer.

The chain is assembled from TRBV4-3 and TRBJ2-7, and TRBD1 may be the D gene, going by 5 matching bases. The specimen was CD8+ T cells sorted from blood. The source is a man between 60 and 75 years old in good health. The CDR3 corresponds to CASSQGAGSLREQYF. DNA sequence: TGCGCCAGCAGCCAAGGGGCAGGGTCATTGCGAGAGCAGTACTTC.